This entry is about one TCR beta chain. The antigen is undetermined. By 5'RACE template switching, TCR cDNA was produced, with a universal primer site and UMIs added in the process. Via MiXCR, TCRdb re-called the 5' RACE reads, giving one row per CDR3 protein. The table includes hundreds of thousands of distinct CDR3 sequences, about 17% detected once. The CDR3 is 14 residues long. V was clipped by 5 bases and J by 3 bases, with 12 bases between them. Germline V gene sequence: CDR1 SGHKS, CDR2 YYEKEE (reference sequence). This entry is derived from a study of T cells after yellow fever vaccination. About the research overall: Fractions of low cell number were prepared using SMART-Seq v4 Ultra Low Input. Study-wide results and caveats: Contamination of FACS-sorted repertoires by abundant clonotypes from the bulk population could occur. The secondary response was weaker but peaked faster, day 5 versus 15.

The specimen comprised PBMCs, sampled 4 to 5 days after the first yellow fever vaccination. The TCR comes from a young man who received the YFV17D yellow fever vaccine. V is TRBV5-5 and J is TRBJ1-5; D is undetermined. In DNA, the CDR3 is TGTGCCAGCAGGGAAGGTCTTTCCAATCAGCCCCAGCATTTT. Translated, it gives CASREGLSNQPQHF.